The 21 T cell receptor beta chains reported below all come from one sample, sequenced in a study of T cells in Graves' hyperthyroidism and ophthalmopathy. Amplified regions were TCR beta CDR3 sequences from RNA transcripts. HTBI primers were employed in a first-round RT-PCR of the TCR CDR3. TCRdb reprocessed the multiplex PCR reads via MiXCR and lists one record per CDR3 protein. Of approximately 710,000 distinct CDR3 sequences listed, around 16% were seen once; the top ten hold roughly a sixth. Sequencing was carried out using blood. The source of these receptors is a man over 45 with Graves' hyperthyroidism.

This clonotype was detected many times. This rearrangement joins TRBV5-1 to TRBJ1-1, with D possibly matching TRBD1 (5 bases). Germline values: CDR1 SGHRS, CDR2 YFSETQ. V was shortened by 2 bases and J by 5 bases, with 13 bases between the two germline ends. The CDR3 has 14 amino acids. The CDR3 DNA reads TGCGCCAGCAGCTTTAATTCCGACAGTACTGAAGCTTTCTTT. Its protein product is CASSFNSDSTEAFF.

This chain links TRBV15 with TRBJ2-1; TRBD2 aligns across 13 bases. Unmatched junction bases numbered 9, after V lost 2 bases and J lost 8 bases. The CDR3 consists of 17 residues. Germline-derived CDR1 and CDR2 are LNHNV and YYDKDF (reference sequence). CDR3 sequence (DNA): TGTGCCACCAGCAGACCTTATACTAGCGGGAGGGTCTATGAGCAGTTCTTC. This encodes CATSRPYTSGRVYEQFF. Supplemented by reference TRBV15 and TRBJ2-1, the full variable domain reads DAMVIQNPRYQVTQFGKPVTLSCSQTLNHNVMYWYQQKSSQAPKLLFHYYDKDFNNEADTPDNFQSRRPNTSFCFLDIRSPGLGDTAMYLCATSRPYTSGRVYEQFFGPGTRLTVL.

In its sample, this clonotype was seen many times. The J gene is TRBJ2-3, the V gene TRBV27, with TRBD2 as a possible D gene (6 bases). The CDR3 totals 16 residues. Trimming shortened V by 5 bases and J by 0 bases, and 15 bases separated the two germline ends. Per germline, CDR1 MNHEY and CDR2 SMNVEV (reference sequence). CDR3 residues: CASSPPRELSTDTQYF. The CDR3 DNA sequence: TGTGCCAGCAGTCCACCCCGGGAGCTAAGCACAGATACGCAGTATTTT.

This clonotype has a count of ten or more. The chain links TRBV10-3 to TRBJ2-7; perhaps D is TRBD1 or TRBD2 (5 bases each). From germline, CDR1 is ENHRY and CDR2 SYGVKD. This CDR3 comprises 12 residues. V was pared by 10 bases and J by 2 bases, with 12 bases between. The DNA for the CDR3 is TGTGCCAGCACGGGACCAACCTACGAGCAGTACTTC. Protein: CASTGPTYEQYF.

Turning to this clonotype: This CDR3 fails to terminate in the conserved phenylalanine or tryptophan, so it likely reflects a read error. The chain combines TRBV11-3 with TRBJ2-7, with D perhaps TRBD1 or TRBD2 (5 bases each). The length of the CDR3 is 13 residues. The germline V gene has CDR1 SGHNT and CDR2 YENEEA. Trimming left V 1 base short and J 6 bases short, with 10 bases between. The CDR3 loop reads CASSLGPGREQYS. CDR3 coding DNA: TGTGCCAGCAGCTTAGGTCCGGGGCGCGAGCAGTACTCC.

The V call is TRBV10-3, the J call TRBJ2-1; D might be TRBD2 (6 bases). V was clipped by 6 bases and J by 9 bases, with 15 bases between them. The CDR3 has 13 residues. CDR1 ENHRY and CDR2 SYGVKD come from the germline V gene. Written as DNA, the CDR3 is TGTGCCATCAGGGGGGGATCCGTTGGTGAGCAGTTCTTC. It codes for CAIRGGSVGEQFF.

The gene calls are TRBV5-1 and TRBJ2-5, with TRBD2 identical over 14 bases. Germline CDR1 is SGHRS and CDR2 is YFSETQ. The trim removed 2 bases at V and 3 bases at J, leaving 6 bases unmatched. This CDR3 is built from 17 residues. DNA for the CDR3: TGCGCCAGCAGCTTCCTCCCGGGACTAGCGGGAGAAGAGACCCAGTACTTC. Amino acids: CASSFLPGLAGEETQYF.

In this sample, this clonotype turned up a few times. This chain uses TRBV5-1 with TRBJ2-6; D gene ambiguous. The germline gives CDR1 SGHRS, CDR2 YFSETQ. The CDR3 covers 15 residues. V was pared by 0 bases and J by 0 bases, with 4 bases between. CDR3 loop: CASSLVVSGANVLTF. Written as DNA, the CDR3 is TGCGCCAGCAGCTTGGTCGTCTCTGGGGCCAACGTCCTGACTTTC.

Ten or more counts support this clonotype. At one end, the junction sequence differs from germline, possibly due to a read error. The chain combines TRBV5-1 with TRBJ1-4; TRBD1 aligns across 7 bases. CDR3 length equals 14 residues. Germline V gene data show CDR1 as SGHRS and CDR2 as YFSETQ. CDR3 sequence (DNA): TGTGCCAGCAGCTTATCGACAGGGAGAGAAAAACTGTTTTTT. Amino acid sequence: CASSLSTGREKLFF.

This chain links TRBV28 with TRBJ2-1; TRBD2 agrees at 7 bases. Germline CDR1 is MDHEN and CDR2 is SYDVKM. J lost 4 bases, V lost 5 bases, and 11 bases had no gene match. This CDR3 region has 16 residues. CDR3 DNA sequence: TGTGCCAGCAGTCCCGGGGGGAGGGGAGAATACAATGAGCAGTTCTTC. Translating it yields CASSPGGRGEYNEQFF.

This clonotype occurred many times. This chain uses TRBV28 with TRBJ2-2, with 10 positions matching TRBD1. V was clipped by 3 bases and J by 7 bases; unmatched bases: 8. This CDR3 spans 16 amino acids. CDR1 and CDR2 (germline): MDHEN, SYDVKM. DNA for the CDR3: TGTGCCAGCAGTTTCCGACAGGGGGCAGGAATCGGGGAGCTGTTTTTT. This codes for CASSFRQGAGIGELFF.

The rearrangement links TRBV12-3 or TRBV12-4 to TRBJ2-3; D may match TRBD1 or TRBD2 (6 bases each). V was pared by 7 bases and J by 4 bases, with 18 bases between. The CDR3 consists of 15 residues. This chain's CDR3 is CASTQGFSGADTQYF. In nucleotides, the CDR3 is TGTGCCAGCACCCAGGGGTTTAGCGGCGCAGATACGCAGTATTTT.

With regard to this clonotype: A much larger clone is a single base away; this may be a read error. V and J are TRBV15 and TRBJ2-1, with TRBD1 identical over 8 bases. This CDR3 spans 14 amino acids. Germline V lookup: CDR1 LNHNV, CDR2 YYDKDF (reference sequence). The CDR3, as DNA: TGTGCCACCAGCCTGCAGGGGGCCTACAATGGGCAGTTCTTC. Residues: CATSLQGAYNGQFF.

This clonotype was seen a handful of times. The chain links TRBV7-2 to TRBJ2-7; 8 bases are shared with TRBD1. This CDR3 contains 15 residues. The trim removed 6 bases at V and 3 bases at J, leaving 10 bases unmatched. Looked up from germline, CDR1 is SGHTA and CDR2 is FQGNSA. This chain's CDR3 is CASSSGTGLGYEQYF. DNA of the CDR3: TGTGCCAGCAGTTCCGGGACAGGACTTGGCTACGAGCAGTACTTC. The full variable domain, with the rest looked up from reference TRBV7-2 and TRBJ2-7, is GAGVSQSPSNKVTEKGKDVELRCDPISGHTALYWYRQSLGQGLEFLIYFQGNSAPDKSGLPSDRFSAERTGGSVSTLTIQRTQQEDSAVYLCASSSGTGLGYEQYFGPGTRLTVT.

This clonotype has ten or more counts. The rearrangement uses TRBV6-1 and TRBJ2-1, with a tentative D call TRBD2 (6 bases). The germline V gene encodes CDR1 MNHNS and CDR2 SASEGT. The ends were cut back, 6 bases at V and 3 bases at J, with 18 bases in the middle. This CDR3 has 16 residues. CDR3 region: CASSPRGSGVYNEQFF. The DNA of the CDR3 is TGTGCCAGCAGCCCAAGGGGTAGCGGAGTCTACAATGAGCAGTTCTTC.

This clonotype was counted once. The rearrangement links TRBV29-1 to TRBJ2-1, with D tentatively TRBD1 (5 bases). This CDR3 spans 13 amino acids. Trimming pared 1 base from V and 6 bases from J, leaving 10 bases between. Germline CDR1 SQVTM, CDR2 ANQGSEA. The DNA for the CDR3 is TGCAGCGTTGAAGGGGGCAGGAGCAATGAGCAGTTCTTC. Translation: CSVEGGRSNEQFF.

This rearrangement joins TRBV27 to TRBJ1-6, with 7 bases aligning to TRBD1. The CDR3 covers 15 residues. The V segment lost 5 bases and the J segment 7 bases; nucleotides outside the gene matches: 8. The germline V gene encodes CDR1 MNHEY and CDR2 SMNVEV (reference sequence). The CDR3 region is CASSPPGQKNSPLHF. In nucleotides, the CDR3 is TGTGCCAGCAGTCCACCGGGACAGAAGAATTCACCCCTCCACTTT.

This clonotype was counted many times. The rearrangement joins TRBV11-2 to TRBJ2-1; 7 bases are shared with TRBD2. The germline gives CDR1 SGHAT, CDR2 FQNNGV. There are 14 residues in the CDR3. The trim removed 8 bases at V and 0 bases at J, leaving 4 bases unmatched. The CDR3 sequence is CASESGVSYNEQFF. In DNA, the CDR3 is TGTGCCAGCGAGAGCGGGGTCTCCTACAATGAGCAGTTCTTC. Combining the CDR3 with reference TRBV11-2 and TRBJ2-1 gives the whole variable domain EAGVAQSPRYKIIEKRQSVAFWCNPISGHATLYWYQQILGQGPKLLIQFQNNGVVDDSQLPKDRFSAERLKGVDSTLKIQPAKLEDSAVYLCASESGVSYNEQFFGPGTRLTVL.

The V and J genes are TRBV28 and TRBJ2-5, with TRBD1 matching over 7 bases. This CDR3 spans 10 amino acids. Per germline, CDR1 MDHEN and CDR2 SYDVKM. Trimming cost V 3 bases and J 13 bases; bases outside gene matches: 2. The DNA of the CDR3 is TGTGCCAGCAGTTTGGGACAGTGGTACTTC. Translated, it gives CASSLGQWYF.

The table lists this clonotype with a few counts. The J gene is TRBJ2-5, the V gene TRBV19; D possibly corresponds to TRBD1 (5 bases). Trimming took 7 bases from V and 5 from J, leaving 14 bases between them. Germline V gene lookup returns CDR1 LNHDA and CDR2 SQIVND (reference sequence). The CDR3 loop spans 13 amino acids. The CDR3 DNA reads as TGTGCCAGTACCACCGACAGTCTCGAGACCCAGTACTTC. It translates to CASTTDSLETQYF.

In its sample, this clonotype was seen a few times. The chain carries TRBV20-1 and TRBJ2-1; 7 nucleotides line up with TRBD2. J was trimmed by 9 bases and V by 3 bases; bases with no gene match: 5. The CDR3 length is 12 residues. CDR1 is DFQATT, CDR2 SNEGSKA, per germline (reference sequence). Here the CDR3 reads CSARRSGTEQFF. In DNA, the CDR3 is TGCAGTGCTAGGCGGAGCGGGACTGAGCAGTTCTTC.